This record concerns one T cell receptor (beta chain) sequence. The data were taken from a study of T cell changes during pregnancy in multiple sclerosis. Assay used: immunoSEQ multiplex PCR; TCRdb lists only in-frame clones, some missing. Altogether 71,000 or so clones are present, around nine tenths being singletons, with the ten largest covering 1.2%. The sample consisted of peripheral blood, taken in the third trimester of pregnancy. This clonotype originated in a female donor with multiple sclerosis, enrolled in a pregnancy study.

In DNA, the CDR3 is TGTGCCAGCAGTTATGTGGCTAGCGGGAGCAAGAATGAGCAGTTCTTC. It specifies CASSYVASGSKNEQFF. The chain combines TRBV27 with TRBJ2-1, with 10 bases identical to TRBD2. V was clipped by 4 bases and J by 7 bases; unmatched bases: 10. CDR1 MNHEY and CDR2 SMNVEV come from the germline V gene (reference sequence). This CDR3 region has 16 residues.